This T cell receptor beta chain comes out of a study of identical twins. This clonotype was seen only a few times. From the 5' RACE reads, TCRdb called clonotypes with MiXCR, one entry per CDR3 protein. The sample has 1.5 million to 2 million distinct CDR3 sequences; about 32% are singletons. V was pared by 4 bases and J by 2 bases, with 11 bases between. This CDR3 region has 13 residues. Germline V CDR1 and CDR2: DFQATT, SNEGSKA (reference sequence). Material: cord blood. The J gene is TRBJ1-2, the V gene TRBV20-1; no definite D call. The clonotype originates from a newborn girl in good health. CDR3 amino acids: CSANMRQNYGYTF. CDR3 DNA sequence: TGCAGTGCTAACATGCGGCAGAACTATGGCTACACCTTC.